This T cell receptor beta chain originates from a study of cytomegalovirus exposure and HLA in healthy donors. This clone was observed a single time. The PCR had 60 Vbeta and 13 Jbeta primers. Clones were sequenced by immunoSEQ multiplex PCR, and TCRdb holds only the in-frame ones, with some missing. The data hold some 97,000 clones, with 79% observed a single time. The CDR3 has 14 residues. Deletions cut 1 base from V and 6 bases from J, with 12 bases between. The germline gives CDR1 SGHTA, CDR2 FQGNSA. This chain joins TRBV7-2 and TRBJ1-1; D might be TRBD1 (5 bases). The source is a female donor in good health and CMV-seropositive. Sequencing was done on a sample of PBMCs. The CDR3, as DNA: TGTGCCAGCAGCTTAGGACAGACCCTCGCTGAAGCTTTCTTT. Protein: CASSLGQTLAEAFF. The entire variable domain, with the rest obtained from reference TRBV7-2 and TRBJ1-1, is as follows: GAGVSQSPSNKVTEKGKDVELRCDPISGHTALYWYRQSLGQGLEFLIYFQGNSAPDKSGLPSDRFSAERTGGSVSTLTIQRTQQEDSAVYLCASSLGQTLAEAFFGQGTRLTVV.